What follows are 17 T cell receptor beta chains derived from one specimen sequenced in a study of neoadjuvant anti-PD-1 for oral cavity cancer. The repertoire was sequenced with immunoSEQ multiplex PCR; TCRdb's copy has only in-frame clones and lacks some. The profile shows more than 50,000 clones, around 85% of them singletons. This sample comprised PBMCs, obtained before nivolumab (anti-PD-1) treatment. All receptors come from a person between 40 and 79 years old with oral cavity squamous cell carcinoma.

The CDR3 DNA sequence: TGTGCCAGCACCACCACTAGCTGGTCCTACAATGAGCAGTTCTTC. This codes for CASTTTSWSYNEQFF. This chain connects TRBV2 to TRBJ2-1; perhaps TRBD2 as D (6 bases). Trimming shortened V by 7 bases and J by 1 base, and 14 bases separated the two germline ends. The germline V gene has CDR1 SNHLY and CDR2 FYNNEI. The CDR3 runs 15 residues. The variable domain in full, completed from reference TRBV2 and TRBJ2-1, reads EPEVTQTPSHQVTQMGQEVILRCVPISNHLYFYWYRQILGQKVEFLVSFYNNEISEKSEIFDDQFSVERPDGSNFTLKIRSTKLEDSAMYFCASTTTSWSYNEQFFGPGTRLTVL.

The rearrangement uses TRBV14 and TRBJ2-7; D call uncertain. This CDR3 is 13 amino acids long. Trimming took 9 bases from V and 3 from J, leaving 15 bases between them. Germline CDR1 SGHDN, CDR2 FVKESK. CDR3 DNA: TGTGCCAGTTCTAGGGTCTTCAACTACGAGCAGTACTTC. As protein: CASSRVFNYEQYF.

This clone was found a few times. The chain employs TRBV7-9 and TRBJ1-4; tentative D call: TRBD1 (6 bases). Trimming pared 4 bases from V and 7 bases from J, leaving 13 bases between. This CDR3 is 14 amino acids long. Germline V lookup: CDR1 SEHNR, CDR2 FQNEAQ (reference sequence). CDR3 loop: CASSSTGSGEKLFF. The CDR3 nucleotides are TGTGCCAGCAGCTCCACAGGGAGTGGTGAAAAACTGTTTTTT.

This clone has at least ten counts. The CDR3 coding sequence is TGCAGCGTTGAACACAGGGACACCGGCTATGGCTACACCTTC. Translation gives CSVEHRDTGYGYTF. The rearrangement links TRBV29-1 to TRBJ1-2; D is possibly TRBD1 (6 bases). The V and J ends lost 2 bases and 4 bases respectively, with 14 bases between them. CDR3 length equals 14 residues. CDR1 SQVTM and CDR2 ANQGSEA come from the germline V gene.

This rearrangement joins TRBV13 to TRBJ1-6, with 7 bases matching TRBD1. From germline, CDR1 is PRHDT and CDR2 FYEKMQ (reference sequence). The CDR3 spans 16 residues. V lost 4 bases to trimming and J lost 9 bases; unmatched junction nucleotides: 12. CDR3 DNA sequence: TGTGCCAGCAGCTCGGAGCCTACAGGGGCGACTTCACCCCTCCACTTT. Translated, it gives CASSSEPTGATSPLHF. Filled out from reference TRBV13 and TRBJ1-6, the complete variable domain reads AAGVIQSPRHLIKEKRETATLKCYPIPRHDTVYWYQQGPGQDPQFLISFYEKMQSDKGSIPDRFSAQQFSDYHSELNMSSLELGDSALYFCASSSEPTGATSPLHFGNGTRLTVT.

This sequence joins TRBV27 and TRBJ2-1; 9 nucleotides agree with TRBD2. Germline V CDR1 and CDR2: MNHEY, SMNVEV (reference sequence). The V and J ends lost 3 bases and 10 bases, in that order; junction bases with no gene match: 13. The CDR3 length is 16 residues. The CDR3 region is CASSLAGTSSRGEQFF. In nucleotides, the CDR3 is TGTGCCAGCAGTTTGGCCGGGACTAGCTCTCGAGGGGAGCAGTTCTTC.

CDR3 loop: CASSPFGQGTTNSPLHF. The CDR3 region has the DNA TGTGCCAGCAGTCCTTTCGGACAGGGAACTACTAATTCACCCCTCCACTTT. The V and J genes are TRBV6-4 and TRBJ1-6; 8 nucleotides agree with TRBD1. V was clipped by 5 bases and J by 6 bases; unmatched bases: 12. Germline V lookup: CDR1 MRHNA, CDR2 SNTAGT. The CDR3 sequence is 17 residues long.

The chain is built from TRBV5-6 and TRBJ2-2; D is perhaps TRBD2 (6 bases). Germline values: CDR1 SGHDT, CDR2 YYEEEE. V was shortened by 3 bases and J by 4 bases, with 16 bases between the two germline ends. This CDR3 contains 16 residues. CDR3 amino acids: CASSSRKRVVTGELFF. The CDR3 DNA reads TGTGCCAGCAGCTCTAGGAAGCGGGTGGTCACCGGGGAGCTGTTTTTT.

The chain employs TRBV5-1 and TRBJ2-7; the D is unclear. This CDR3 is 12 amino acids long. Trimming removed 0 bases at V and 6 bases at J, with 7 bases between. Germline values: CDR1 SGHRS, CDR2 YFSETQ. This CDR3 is CASSLAFVEQYF. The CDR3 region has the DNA TGCGCCAGCAGCTTGGCCTTTGTCGAGCAGTACTTC.

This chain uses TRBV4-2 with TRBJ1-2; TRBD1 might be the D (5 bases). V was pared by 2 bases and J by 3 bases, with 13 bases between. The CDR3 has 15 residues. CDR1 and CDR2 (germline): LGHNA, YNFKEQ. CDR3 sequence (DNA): TGTGCCAGCAGCCAATCCCACGTCAGGGACTATGGCTACACCTTC. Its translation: CASSQSHVRDYGYTF.

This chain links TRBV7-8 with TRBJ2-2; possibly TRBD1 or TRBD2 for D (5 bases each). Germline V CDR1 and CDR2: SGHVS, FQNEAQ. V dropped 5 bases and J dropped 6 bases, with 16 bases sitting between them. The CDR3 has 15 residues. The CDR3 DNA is TGTGCCAGCAGCCCAAGGGACGGTGTGGCCGGGGAGCTGTTTTTT. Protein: CASSPRDGVAGELFF. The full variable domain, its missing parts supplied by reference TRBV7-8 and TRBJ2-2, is GAGVSQSPRYKVAKRGQDVALRCDPISGHVSLFWYQQALGQGPEFLTYFQNEAQLDKSGLPSDRFFAERPEGSVSTLKIQRTQQEDSAVYLCASSPRDGVAGELFFGEGSRLTVL.

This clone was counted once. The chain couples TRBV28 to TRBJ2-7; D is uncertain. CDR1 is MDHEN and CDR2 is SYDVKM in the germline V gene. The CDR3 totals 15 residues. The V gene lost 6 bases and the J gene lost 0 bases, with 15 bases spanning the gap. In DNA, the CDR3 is TGTGCCAGCAGCCCTGCAGGACCCCTCTCCTACGAGCAGTACTTC. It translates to CASSPAGPLSYEQYF.

The CDR3, as DNA: TGCGCCAGCAGCTCCGGACAGGGTACCTACAATGAGCAGTTCTTC. This codes for CASSSGQGTYNEQFF. V usage is TRBV5-1 and J usage is TRBJ2-1; 8 bases line up with TRBD1. The length of the CDR3 is 15 residues. V lost 3 bases to trimming and J lost 2 bases; unmatched junction nucleotides: 4. CDR1 SGHRS and CDR2 YFSETQ come from the germline V gene.

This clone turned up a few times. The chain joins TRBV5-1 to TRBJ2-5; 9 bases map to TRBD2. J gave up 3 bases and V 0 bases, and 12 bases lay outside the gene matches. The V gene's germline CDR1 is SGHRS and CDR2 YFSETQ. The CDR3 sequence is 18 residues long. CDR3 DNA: TGCGCCAGCAGCTTGGCCGGGCTAGCGGGACAGTTAAAAGAGACCCAGTACTTC. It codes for CASSLAGLAGQLKETQYF.

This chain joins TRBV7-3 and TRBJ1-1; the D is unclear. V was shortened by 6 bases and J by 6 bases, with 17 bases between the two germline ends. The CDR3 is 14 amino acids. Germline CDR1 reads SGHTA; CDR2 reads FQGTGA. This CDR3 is CASRRQIGRPEAFF. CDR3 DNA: TGTGCCAGCAGACGCCAGATAGGGAGGCCTGAAGCTTTCTTT.

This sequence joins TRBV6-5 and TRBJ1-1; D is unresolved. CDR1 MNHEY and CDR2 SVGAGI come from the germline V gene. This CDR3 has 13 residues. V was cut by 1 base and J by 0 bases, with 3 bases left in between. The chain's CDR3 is CASSYWVNTEAFF. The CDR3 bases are TGTGCCAGCAGTTACTGGGTGAACACTGAAGCTTTCTTT.

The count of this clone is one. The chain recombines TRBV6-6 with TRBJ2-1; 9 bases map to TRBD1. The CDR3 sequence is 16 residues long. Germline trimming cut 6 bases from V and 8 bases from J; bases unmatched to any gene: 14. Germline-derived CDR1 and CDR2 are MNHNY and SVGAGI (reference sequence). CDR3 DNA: TGTGCCAGCAGGTCGACAGGGGGAGCCCGGAGCTATGAGCAGTTCTTC. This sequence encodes CASRSTGGARSYEQFF.